This T cell receptor (beta chain) was identified during a study of blood T cell repertoires in COVID-19. Study at large: The origin of the acute and convalescent COVID-19 samples was the United States, Italy and Spain. T cells, B-cell-depleted T cells, or PBMCs provided the cDNA or gDNA that served as material.

This table comes from immunoSEQ multiplex PCR, and its TCRdb copy is limited to in-frame clones, with some not included. Of fewer than 300,000 clones detected, roughly 90% appear once; the ten largest clones hold 2% to 2.5%. CDR3 length: 13 residues. Trimming removed 6 bases from V and 5 bases from J; junction bases left unmatched: 4. Germline loops: CDR1 MNHEY, CDR2 SVGAGI. The sequenced sample consisted of PBMCs or T cells enriched from blood (not recorded which). This rearrangement joins TRBV6-5 to TRBJ2-7; 10 positions agree with TRBD2. The sequence was collected from a woman in her 40s with acute COVID-19. The CDR3 loop is CASSSLAGDEQYF. CDR3 coding DNA: TGTGCCAGCAGCTCGCTAGCGGGGGACGAGCAGTACTTC.